This T cell receptor (beta chain) emerged from a study of CD4 and CD8 cells across lung adenocarcinoma regions. TCRdb processed the PCR reads anew with MiXCR; each CDR3 protein has one entry. This table has more than 10,000 distinct CDR3 sequences, less than 60% appearing once. The sample holds a few counts of this clonotype. The patients had localized lung adenocarcinoma, a non-small cell subtype. The clonotype originates from a female donor with lung adenocarcinoma. The CD4 and CD8 labels of this study may be unreliable. Source material: CD8+ T cells from the margin of a lung tumor.

Written as DNA, the CDR3 is TGTGCCAGCAGTTACAACGGAGGGGAGCTGTTTTTT. Translation: CASSYNGGELFF. This chain connects TRBV6-5 to TRBJ2-2; D unresolved. The CDR3 covers 12 residues. Trimming took 2 bases from V and 8 from J, leaving 6 bases between them. Germline V gives CDR1 MNHEY, CDR2 SVGAGI.